Shown below are 18 T cell receptor beta chains from a single sample sequenced in a study of T cell responses to AZD1222 COVID-19 vaccine. Clones were read by immunoSEQ multiplex PCR, and TCRdb kept only the in-frame ones, dropping some. The data show about 18,000 clones, roughly 91% seen once. The source was peripheral blood, collected 28 days after the second AZD1222 dose. The receptors were sampled from an adult who received the AZD1222 COVID-19 vaccine.

This rearrangement joins TRBV12-5 to TRBJ1-5; D might be TRBD1 (5 bases). The germline gives CDR1 LGHNT, CDR2 FRNRAP. Trimming cost V 4 bases and J 1 base, with 20 bases left between them. CDR3 length equals 18 residues. The DNA of the CDR3 is TGTGCTAGTGGTTGGGGGTTAATTCAGGGTTGGAGCAATCAGCCCCAGCATTTT. Translating it yields CASGWGLIQGWSNQPQHF.

The V gene is TRBV28, the J gene TRBJ2-7; TRBD1 agrees at 9 bases. In germline, CDR1 is MDHEN, CDR2 SYDVKM. CDR3 length: 18 residues. Trimming removed 5 bases from V and 6 bases from J; junction bases left unmatched: 20. The CDR3 bases are TGTGCCAGCAGTATCCGGGGCCCGGGACAGGGAAATCCGGTCGAGCAGTACGTC. Translating it yields CASSIRGPGQGNPVEQYV.

The V call is TRBV18, the J call TRBJ1-3; D remains ambiguous. The V gene lost 5 bases and the J gene lost 0 bases, with 11 bases spanning the gap. The CDR3 runs 15 residues. Germline CDR1 and CDR2: KGHSH and LQKENI. CDR3 protein: CASSEDLRSGNTIYF. In nucleotides, the CDR3 is TGTGCCAGCTCAGAGGACCTACGCTCTGGAAACACCATATATTTT.

V gene TRBV21-1 combines with J gene TRBJ2-7. TRBV21-1 is a recognized pseudogene. CDR3 length equals 11 residues. As DNA, the CDR3 is TGTGCCAGCAGCAGGGACGACGAGCAGTACGTC. This gives the protein CASSRDDEQYV.

The rearrangement joins TRBV5-4 to TRBJ2-7, with TRBD2 identical over 7 bases. There are 13 residues in the CDR3. V lost 4 bases to trimming and J lost 7 bases; unmatched junction nucleotides: 8. Germline V gives CDR1 SGHNT, CDR2 YYREEE (reference sequence). In nucleotides, the CDR3 is TGTGCCAGCAGCACGGAGCTAGCGGCAGAGCAGTACTTC. Protein: CASSTELAAEQYF.

The chain carries TRBV5-5 and TRBJ1-6, with TRBD1 matching over 7 bases. Trimming cost V 4 bases and J 10 bases; bases outside gene matches: 8. Germline CDR1 and CDR2: SGHKS and YYEKEE (reference sequence). The CDR3 is 14 amino acids. The CDR3 nucleotides read TGTGCCAGCAGCGCGACAGGGAGTGGATCACCCCTCCACTTT. This encodes CASSATGSGSPLHF.

The V call is TRBV2, the J call TRBJ2-7; TRBD2 agrees at 8 bases. The CDR3 has 11 residues. Germline V gives CDR1 SNHLY, CDR2 FYNNEI. CDR3 nucleotides: TGTCCCGGGGGGGATGGCTACGAGCAGTACTTC. Encoded protein: CPGGDGYEQYF.

V usage is TRBV28 and J usage is TRBJ2-7, with D unclear. The CDR3 loop spans 12 amino acids. The ends were cut back, 7 bases at V and 5 bases at J, with 12 bases in the middle. Per the germline V gene, CDR1 is MDHEN and CDR2 is SYDVKM. CDR3 sequence: CASKTSGNEQYF. CDR3 in DNA: TGTGCCAGCAAAACTTCCGGCAACGAGCAGTACTTC.

The chain has TRBV2 and TRBJ2-1, with D perhaps TRBD2 (5 bases). V lost 10 bases and J lost 0, with 10 bases in between. The germline CDR1 and CDR2 sequences are SNHLY and FYNNEI. The CDR3 contains 13 residues. The CDR3 protein is CATFRDSYNEQFF. The CDR3 nucleotides read TGTGCCACCTTCCGGGACTCCTACAATGAGCAGTTCTTC.

The V call is TRBV3-1 (or the pseudogene TRBV3-2), the J call TRBJ1-2; perhaps TRBD1 as D (5 bases). V was trimmed by 0 bases and J by 2 bases, leaving 16 bases between them. The CDR3 runs to 17 residues. CDR1 is LGHDT and CDR2 is YNNKEL in the germline V gene (reference sequence). The CDR3 DNA sequence: TGTGCCAGCAGCCAAGACCGGTACGGGGGGTCCAACTATGGCTACACCTTC. This gives the protein CASSQDRYGGSNYGYTF.

The chain joins TRBV5-1 to TRBJ2-3; no reliable D call. This CDR3 comprises 16 residues. Germline-derived CDR1 and CDR2 are SGHRS and YFSETQ. V was shortened by 0 bases and J by 0 bases, with 11 bases between the two germline ends. The CDR3 coding sequence is TGCGCCAGCAGCTTGGGGTCCGCTCCAAGCACAGATACGCAGTATTTT. Its translation: CASSLGSAPSTDTQYF.

The table lists this clone with a few counts. This sequence joins TRBV19 and TRBJ1-6; 7 bases map to TRBD1. Trimming at V came to 7 bases and at J to 6 bases, leaving 6 bases not matched to a gene. The CDR3 contains 14 residues. Germline assignment: CDR1 LNHDA and CDR2 SQIVND (reference sequence). CDR3 sequence reads: CASNRGQSNSPLHF. In nucleotides, the CDR3 is TGTGCCAGTAACAGGGGACAGAGTAATTCACCCCTCCACTTT.

The chain joins TRBV9 to TRBJ1-2; TRBD1 matches 7 bases. With V trimmed by 0 bases and J by 2 bases, 4 bases remained unmatched. CDR3 size: 15 residues. Germline lookup yields CDR1 SGDLS and CDR2 YYNGEE. CDR3 sequence: CASSVELTGNYGYTF. The CDR3 DNA is TGTGCCAGCAGCGTAGAATTGACAGGGAACTATGGCTACACCTTC.

The chain combines TRBV28 with TRBJ2-1; TRBD2 matches at 10 bases. The trim removed 7 bases at V and 3 bases at J, leaving 6 bases unmatched. This CDR3 spans 15 amino acids. Germline CDR1 reads MDHEN; CDR2 reads SYDVKM. CDR3 sequence reads: CASKAGGALYNEQFF. The CDR3 coding sequence is TGTGCCAGCAAAGCGGGGGGGGCCCTCTACAATGAGCAGTTCTTC.

This clone was seen just once. The CDR3 reads CASSLRDRASGANVLTF. Here the CDR3 DNA reads TGTGCCAGCAGCTTACGGGACAGGGCTTCTGGGGCCAACGTCCTGACTTTC. The chain combines TRBV7-6 with TRBJ2-6, with 9 bases identical to TRBD1. This CDR3 spans 17 amino acids. The trim removed 2 bases at V and 1 base at J, leaving 3 bases unmatched. CDR1 is SGHVS and CDR2 is FNYEAQ in the germline V gene.

This clone has just a few counts. The V and J genes are TRBV25-1 and TRBJ2-3; D is unclear. V lost 6 bases, J lost 4 bases, and 5 bases lay in between. The length of the CDR3 is 11 residues. The germline gives CDR1 MGHDK, CDR2 SYGVNS. The DNA for the CDR3 is TGTGCCAGCAGGGTTTCAGATACGCAGTATTTT. Its protein product is CASRVSDTQYF.

The chain links TRBV28 to TRBJ2-7; 7 bases map to TRBD2. CDR3 size: 14 residues. Looked up from germline, CDR1 is MDHEN and CDR2 is SYDVKM. V was clipped by 7 bases and J by 3 bases; unmatched bases: 9. CDR3 sequence reads: CASKVAGDNYEQYV. CDR3 in DNA: TGTGCCAGCAAGGTAGCGGGTGATAACTACGAGCAGTACGTC.

J is TRBJ2-5 and V is TRBV9; TRBD1 or TRBD2 may be the D gene (5 bases each). The V gene lost 2 bases and the J gene lost 5 bases, with 13 bases spanning the gap. The CDR3 runs to 14 residues. Germline-derived CDR1 and CDR2 are SGDLS and YYNGEE. The CDR3 coding sequence is TGTGCCAGCAGCGTGGGGGACGGCCCGGAGACCCAGTACTTC. This codes for CASSVGDGPETQYF.